The entry below gives a single T cell receptor (beta chain) sequence along with its context. This entry is derived from a study of technical replicates of blood from a handful of donors. The germline gives CDR1 SGHRS, CDR2 YFSETQ. The CDR3 is 16 residues long. V dropped 3 bases and J dropped 7 bases, with 19 bases sitting between them. Profiling relied on immunoSEQ multiplex PCR, and the TCRdb table lists in-frame clones only, not all of them. The data contain approximately 76,000 clones, 97% of them singletons. V gene TRBV5-1 combines with J gene TRBJ1-4; D is perhaps TRBD1 (6 bases). The source is a human donor in good health. The sequencing sample was made of T cells isolated from PBMCs. CDR3 protein: CASSSDTGLMSEKLFF. DNA for the CDR3: TGCGCCAGCAGCTCCGACACAGGGTTGATGTCTGAAAAACTGTTTTTT.